This T cell receptor (beta chain) was recorded in a study of liver allograft versus peripheral blood T cells. On the study more broadly: Liver transplant recipients had T cell receptor repertoires compared between transplanted liver and peripheral blood. Broader study findings: Reportedly, the T cell receptor repertoires present inside liver allografts differed from those in peripheral blood.

The V gene lost 5 bases and the J gene lost 6 bases, with 14 bases spanning the gap. From germline, CDR1 is DFQATT and CDR2 SNEGSKA (reference sequence). This CDR3 is built from 12 residues. MiXCR was run by TCRdb on the reads, yielding one entry per CDR3 protein. The sample gives around 12,000 distinct CDR3 sequences, 25% to 30% of which show up once; 2% to 2.5% is in the top ten. This clonotype was detected once. The antigen is not known. This rearrangement joins TRBV20-1 to TRBJ2-7, with unresolved D. The TCR comes from a human patient who had a liver transplant. A share of the T cells may be of graft donor origin. The CDR3 bases are TGCAGTGCTCCGCAACAGATAGGCGAGCAGTACTTC. It specifies CSAPQQIGEQYF.